Presented here are 9 T cell receptor beta chains from one specimen sequenced in a study of early T cells in non-severe SARS-CoV-2 infection. One entry per CDR3 protein results from TCRdb running MiXCR on the 5' RACE reads. Of approximately 35,000 distinct CDR3 sequences in the sample, more than 4.5% were seen once. The sequenced sample consisted of whole blood. The receptor set was obtained from an adult who was a healthcare worker with PCR-confirmed SARS-CoV-2 infection or an uninfected control (not recorded which).

J is TRBJ2-5 and V is TRBV13; unclear D gene. This CDR3 has 15 amino acids. Germline V lookup: CDR1 PRHDT, CDR2 FYEKMQ (reference sequence). The germline V and J ends were trimmed by 8 bases and 5 bases, with 21 bases remaining between them. The CDR3 loop is CASSNPGPAVETQYF. The CDR3 DNA reads TGTGCCAGCTCGAACCCGGGCCCCGCCGTGGAGACCCAGTACTTC.

This clonotype was seen more than once but under ten times. The CDR3 loop is CASSQDRSGRGAKNIQYF. The DNA of the CDR3 is TGCGCCAGCAGCCAAGACAGGAGCGGGAGGGGGGCCAAAAACATTCAGTACTTC. The chain employs TRBV4-1 and TRBJ2-4; TRBD2 aligns across 10 bases. Germline CDR1 MGHRA, CDR2 YSYEKL. There are 18 residues in the CDR3. V dropped 0 bases and J dropped 1; count of bases not matched to a gene: 6.

This clonotype occurred many times. The CDR3 loop is CATSRARVGKNGYTF. The DNA of the CDR3 is TGTGCCACCAGCAGGGCCAGGGTGGGGAAAAACGGCTACACCTTC. The V call is TRBV15, the J call TRBJ1-2; possible D gene TRBD1, 5 bases. Germline loops: CDR1 LNHNV, CDR2 YYDKDF (reference sequence). The CDR3 covers 15 residues. V was trimmed by 3 bases and J by 8 bases, leaving 19 bases between them. The variable domain in full, completed from reference TRBV15 and TRBJ1-2, reads DAMVIQNPRYQVTQFGKPVTLSCSQTLNHNVMYWYQQKSSQAPKLLFHYYDKDFNNEADTPDNFQSRRPNTSFCFLDIRSPGLGDTAMYLCATSRARVGKNGYTFGSGTRLTVV.

This clonotype was observed at least ten times. The chain couples TRBV30 to TRBJ2-7; TRBD2 might be the D (6 bases). Germline-derived CDR1 and CDR2 are GTSNPN and SVGIG (reference sequence). Deletions cut 1 base from V and 0 bases from J, with 13 bases between. The CDR3 has 15 amino acids. The CDR3 here is CAWSAEGVLSYEQYF. The CDR3, as DNA: TGTGCCTGGAGTGCGGAGGGAGTCCTCTCCTACGAGCAGTACTTC.

At least ten counts were recorded for this clonotype. The J gene is TRBJ2-2, the V gene TRBV5-1, with 12 bases fitting TRBD1. Germline CDR1 reads SGHRS; CDR2 reads YFSETQ. This CDR3 comprises 16 residues. Germline trimming cut 0 bases from V and 6 bases from J; bases unmatched to any gene: 3. The CDR3 sequence: CASSLEGQGASGELFF. The DNA for the CDR3 is TGCGCCAGCAGCTTGGAGGGACAGGGGGCGTCCGGGGAGCTGTTTTTT.

This clonotype occurred many times. The chain has TRBV20-1 and TRBJ1-1, with no clear D. Deletions cut 3 bases from V and 4 bases from J, with 12 bases between. The CDR3 runs to 13 residues. Germline V gene lookup returns CDR1 DFQATT and CDR2 SNEGSKA (reference sequence). CDR3 residues: CSASNRRTTEAFF. The CDR3 region has the DNA TGCAGTGCTAGCAACAGACGGACCACTGAAGCTTTCTTT.

This clonotype has ten or more counts. The rearrangement uses TRBV27 and TRBJ1-5; 9 bases match TRBD1. Looked up from germline, CDR1 is MNHEY and CDR2 is SMNVEV (reference sequence). The V segment lost 6 bases and the J segment 6 bases; nucleotides outside the gene matches: 9. This CDR3 region has 15 residues. The CDR3 coding sequence is TGTGCCAGCAGCCTCACAGGGGGCCATAGTCAGCCCCAGCATTTT. It codes for CASSLTGGHSQPQHF.

This clonotype was picked up many times. The chain combines TRBV6-2 or TRBV6-3 with TRBJ1-2; no firm D call. The germline V and J ends were trimmed by 6 bases and 7 bases, with 15 bases remaining between them. There are 13 residues in the CDR3. Germline V CDR1 and CDR2: MNHEY, SVGEGT. This CDR3 reads CASSPATQVGYTF. Written as DNA, the CDR3 is TGTGCCAGCAGCCCGGCCACTCAGGTTGGCTACACCTTC.

This clonotype was seen more than once but under ten times. The chain uses TRBV5-1 and TRBJ2-2, with TRBD2 matching over 8 bases. Germline trimming cut 1 base from V and 1 base from J; bases unmatched to any gene: 0. Germline V lookup: CDR1 SGHRS, CDR2 YFSETQ. The CDR3 runs 15 residues. CDR3 sequence: CASSLLAGNTGELFF. In DNA form, the CDR3 reads TGCGCCAGCAGCTTGCTAGCGGGGAACACCGGGGAGCTGTTTTTT.